In its sample, the clone carrying this T cell receptor beta chain was seen a few times. Its antigen is not identified. The sample comes from a study of post-analysis software for immune sequencing data. General observations from the study: Relative to controls, patients with multiple sclerosis showed significantly lower normalized Chao1 diversity. Higher frequency in patients than in controls was seen for about five TRBV segments, with TRBV5-6, TRBV5-1 and TRBV20-1 among them.

Presence of unique molecular identifiers characterized the TCR beta cDNA libraries. With roughly 0.85 to 11 million T cells as the source, hundreds of thousands of cDNA molecules resulted. Each CDR3 protein is one row after TCRdb ran MiXCR on the PCR reads. This sample carries roughly 400,000 distinct CDR3 sequences, 39% of them seen once, and the ten largest clones take less than 8%. Trimming at V came to 6 bases and at J to 3 bases, leaving 8 bases not matched to a gene. The CDR3 totals 14 residues. The receptor was derived from a girl aged 2 to 10 with multiple sclerosis. The chain has TRBV12-3 or TRBV12-4 and TRBJ2-7; TRBD1 matches at 7 bases. The specimen sequenced was blood. In DNA, the CDR3 is TGTGCCAGCAGCCCAGGGGGTGGGTTCTACGAGCAGTACTTC. Translation: CASSPGGGFYEQYF.